This T cell receptor beta chain was retrieved from a study of T cells in Graves' hyperthyroidism and ophthalmopathy. Whole-study findings and limits: A model of 13 V-J features distinguished ophthalmopathy from stable hyperthyroidism.

Trimming left V 4 bases short and J 2 bases short, with 11 bases between. CDR1 SGHTA and CDR2 FQGNSA come from the germline V gene. The CDR3 covers 15 residues. There were TCR beta CDR3 regions amplified from RNA transcripts. HTBI primers drove first-round RT-PCR of the TCR CDR3. Using its own MiXCR run on the multiplex PCR reads, TCRdb lists one record per CDR3 protein. The table records approximately 600,000 distinct CDR3 sequences, less than 25% of them present only once. Disease duration was under 3 months in the ophthalmopathy patients, who also had a Clinical Activity Score of at least 3 and a NOSPECS grade of at least 4. Diagnoses were established using clinical symptoms, serum thyroxine and TRAb, thyroid ultrasound and orbital computed tomography. This clonotype was counted between two and nine times. Its cognate antigen is unknown.

This TCR came from a man under 40 with Graves' ophthalmopathy. The sequenced material came from blood. V is TRBV7-2 and J is TRBJ2-2; D gene uncertain. The DNA of the CDR3 is TGTGCCAGCAGCTCCCCCAGAACTAACACCGGGGAGCTGTTTTTT. This codes for CASSSPRTNTGELFF.